Below, 4 T cell receptor beta chains from the same sample are listed, as sequenced in a study of T cells in Graves' hyperthyroidism and ophthalmopathy. RNA transcripts yielded amplified TCR beta CDR3 regions. The HTBI primer set drove a first-round RT-PCR of the TCR CDR3. TCRdb independently ran MiXCR on the multiplex PCR reads; one entry per CDR3 protein. The sample carries 300,000 to 450,000 distinct CDR3 sequences, about 14% recorded once. Sequencing used blood. The receptors originated from a woman aged 25 to 39 with Graves' ophthalmopathy.

This clonotype was counted many times. The gene calls are TRBV28 and TRBJ2-6; D is uncertain. Per the germline V gene, CDR1 is MDHEN and CDR2 is SYDVKM. The CDR3 loop spans 15 amino acids. Trimming took off 6 bases at V and 0 bases at J, with 9 bases between the two ends. For the CDR3, the DNA is TGTGCCAGCAGCCTAGACATCTCTGGGGCCAACGTCCTGACTTTC. It translates to CASSLDISGANVLTF.

This clonotype showed up many times. The CDR3 protein is CASSLIRGESSYEQYF. The CDR3 nucleotides are TGTGCCAGCAGCTTAATCCGGGGAGAAAGCTCCTACGAGCAGTACTTC. The rearrangement joins TRBV7-9 to TRBJ2-7; D is perhaps TRBD2 (5 bases). Germline V lookup: CDR1 SEHNR, CDR2 FQNEAQ (reference sequence). The V end was cut by 2 bases, the J end by 0 bases, with 14 bases between. CDR3 length equals 16 residues.

This clonotype came up many times. V gene TRBV2 combines with J gene TRBJ1-1; D may be TRBD1 (5 bases). Germline V gene sequence: CDR1 SNHLY, CDR2 FYNNEI. The CDR3 sequence is 15 residues long. V lost 8 bases, J lost 0 bases, and 16 bases lay in between. In DNA form, the CDR3 reads TGTGCCAGCTACGAGACAGAGGACATGAACACTGAAGCTTTCTTT. It codes for CASYETEDMNTEAFF.

This clonotype was seen many times. This chain links TRBV7-9 with TRBJ2-4, with D unclear. The CDR3 is 16 residues long. Per germline, CDR1 SEHNR and CDR2 FQNEAQ (reference sequence). Trimming cost V 5 bases and J 0 bases, with 14 bases left between them. The CDR3 coding sequence is TGTGCCAGCAGCCCCCGATCGTCACTAGCCAAAAACATTCAGTACTTC. Its protein is CASSPRSSLAKNIQYF.